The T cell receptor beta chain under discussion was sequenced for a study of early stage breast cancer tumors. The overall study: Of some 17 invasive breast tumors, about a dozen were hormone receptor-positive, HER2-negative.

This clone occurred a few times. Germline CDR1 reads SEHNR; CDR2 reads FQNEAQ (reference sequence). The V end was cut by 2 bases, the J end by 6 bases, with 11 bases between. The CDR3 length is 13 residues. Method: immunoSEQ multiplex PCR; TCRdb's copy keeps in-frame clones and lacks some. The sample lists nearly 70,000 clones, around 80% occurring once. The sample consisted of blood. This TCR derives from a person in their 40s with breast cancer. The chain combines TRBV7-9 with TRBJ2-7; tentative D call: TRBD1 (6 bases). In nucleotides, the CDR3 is TGTGCCAGCAGCTTAATACAGGGTGGCGAGCAGTACTTC. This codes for CASSLIQGGEQYF.